This T cell receptor beta chain was found in a study of cytomegalovirus exposure and HLA in healthy donors. Looking at the study overall: There were around 390 genotyped donors. Of these, 81% fell in the genetic ancestry cluster associated with self-reported Caucasian donors. Study-wide results and caveats: TCR beta chain V- and J-gene trimming was linked, in a later analysis, to a missense variant in DCLRE1C. Most CMV-associated TCR beta chains appeared HLA-restricted in a later analysis.

On this clone: Antigen unknown.

There are 14 residues in the CDR3. Trimming cost V 2 bases and J 5 bases, with 13 bases left between them. Germline CDR1 reads MNHNS; CDR2 reads SASEGT. 60 Vbeta and 13 Jbeta primers were used in PCR. Per the original data handling: In a later analysis, some 10 million of tens of millions of unique beta chains occurred in at least two donors. The method was immunoSEQ multiplex PCR; TCRdb's version includes in-frame clones alone and lacks a portion of them. V and J calls and clone size are given by that table; D and trimming were obtained from the DNA. The repertoire consists of fewer than 80,000 clones, with about 69% occurring once and the leading ten covering 5% to 7%.

The chain employs TRBV6-1 and TRBJ2-7; TRBD2 might be the D (6 bases). The sequence was collected from a young woman in good health and CMV-seronegative. Source material: PBMCs. Here the CDR3 DNA reads TGTGCCAGCAGTGAATACGGGAGCAAGGACGAGCAGTACTTC. Protein sequence: CASSEYGSKDEQYF.